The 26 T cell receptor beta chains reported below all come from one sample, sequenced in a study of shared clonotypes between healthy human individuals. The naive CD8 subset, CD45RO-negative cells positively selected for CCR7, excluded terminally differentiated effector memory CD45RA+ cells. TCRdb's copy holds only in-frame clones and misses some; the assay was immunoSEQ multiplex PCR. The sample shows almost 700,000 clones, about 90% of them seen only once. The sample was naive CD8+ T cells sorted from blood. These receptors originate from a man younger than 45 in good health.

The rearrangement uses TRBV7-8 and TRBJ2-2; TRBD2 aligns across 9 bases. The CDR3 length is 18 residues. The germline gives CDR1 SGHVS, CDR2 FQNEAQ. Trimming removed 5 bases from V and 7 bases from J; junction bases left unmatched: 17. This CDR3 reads CASSNFNRAGGPDGELFF. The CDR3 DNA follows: TGTGCCAGCAGCAACTTTAACCGGGCGGGAGGGCCGGACGGGGAGCTGTTTTTT.

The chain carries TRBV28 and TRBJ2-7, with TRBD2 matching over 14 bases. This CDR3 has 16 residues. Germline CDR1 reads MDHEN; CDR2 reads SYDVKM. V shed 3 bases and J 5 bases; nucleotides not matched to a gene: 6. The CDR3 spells CASSLFPGLAGDEQYF. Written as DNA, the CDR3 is TGTGCCAGCAGTTTGTTCCCGGGACTAGCGGGAGACGAGCAGTACTTC.

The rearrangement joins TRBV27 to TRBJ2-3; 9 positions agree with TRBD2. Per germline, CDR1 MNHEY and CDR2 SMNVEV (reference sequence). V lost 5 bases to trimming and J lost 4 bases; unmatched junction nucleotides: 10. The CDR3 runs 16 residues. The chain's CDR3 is CASSLKAGGRADTQYF. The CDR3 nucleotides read TGTGCCAGCAGTCTTAAAGCGGGAGGCAGGGCAGATACGCAGTATTTT.

CDR3 sequence reads: CASSYPGQGAREQYF. CDR3 nucleotide sequence: TGTGCCAGCAGTTACCCGGGACAGGGGGCACGCGAGCAGTACTTC. V is TRBV6-5 and J is TRBJ2-7, with 12 bases matching TRBD1. Germline V CDR1 and CDR2: MNHEY, SVGAGI. This CDR3 contains 15 residues. Losses at the gene ends were 2 bases for V and 6 bases for J; bases not matched to a gene: 5.

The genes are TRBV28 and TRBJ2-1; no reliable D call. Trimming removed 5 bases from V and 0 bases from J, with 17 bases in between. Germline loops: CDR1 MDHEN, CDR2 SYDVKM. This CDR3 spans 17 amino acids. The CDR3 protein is CASSPLKFKTSYNEQFF. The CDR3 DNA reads TGTGCCAGCAGTCCCCTAAAATTCAAAACCTCCTACAATGAGCAGTTCTTC.

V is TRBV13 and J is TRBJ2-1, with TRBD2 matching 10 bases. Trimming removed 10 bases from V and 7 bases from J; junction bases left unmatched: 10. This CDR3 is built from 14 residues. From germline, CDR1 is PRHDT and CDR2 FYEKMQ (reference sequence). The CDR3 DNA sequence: TGTGCCAACCAACTAGCGGGATTTTCTAATGAGCAGTTCTTC. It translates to CANQLAGFSNEQFF.

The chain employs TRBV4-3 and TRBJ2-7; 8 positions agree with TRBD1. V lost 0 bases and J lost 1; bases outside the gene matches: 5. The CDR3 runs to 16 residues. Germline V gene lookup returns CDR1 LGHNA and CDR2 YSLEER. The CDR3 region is CASSQDRDRSSYEQYF. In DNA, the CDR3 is TGCGCCAGCAGCCAAGATCGGGACAGGTCTTCCTACGAGCAGTACTTC.

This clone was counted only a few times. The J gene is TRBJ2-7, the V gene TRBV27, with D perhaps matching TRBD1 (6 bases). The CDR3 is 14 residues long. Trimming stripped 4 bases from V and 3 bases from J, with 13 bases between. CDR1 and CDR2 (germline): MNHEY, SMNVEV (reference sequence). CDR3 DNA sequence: TGTGCCAGCAGTTACTTAGGACAGCACTACGAGCAGTACTTC. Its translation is CASSYLGQHYEQYF.

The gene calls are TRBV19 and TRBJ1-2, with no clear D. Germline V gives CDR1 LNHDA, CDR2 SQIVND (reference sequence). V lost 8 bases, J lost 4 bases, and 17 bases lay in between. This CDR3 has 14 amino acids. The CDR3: CASYQPGYSYGYTF. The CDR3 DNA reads TGTGCCAGTTATCAGCCCGGATACAGCTATGGCTACACCTTC.

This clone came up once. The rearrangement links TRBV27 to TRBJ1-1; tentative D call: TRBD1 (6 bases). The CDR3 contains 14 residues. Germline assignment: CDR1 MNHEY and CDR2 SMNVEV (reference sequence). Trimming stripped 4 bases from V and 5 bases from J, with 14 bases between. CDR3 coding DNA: TGTGCCAGCAGTTATAAGGTAGGGGGGACTGAAGCTTTCTTT. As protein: CASSYKVGGTEAFF.

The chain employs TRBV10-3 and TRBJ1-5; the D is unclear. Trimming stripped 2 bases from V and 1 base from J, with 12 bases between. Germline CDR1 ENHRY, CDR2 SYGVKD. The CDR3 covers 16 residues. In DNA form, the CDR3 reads TGTGCCATCAGTGAGCCCGGCGGGTCCAGCAATCAGCCCCAGCATTTT. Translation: CAISEPGGSSNQPQHF.

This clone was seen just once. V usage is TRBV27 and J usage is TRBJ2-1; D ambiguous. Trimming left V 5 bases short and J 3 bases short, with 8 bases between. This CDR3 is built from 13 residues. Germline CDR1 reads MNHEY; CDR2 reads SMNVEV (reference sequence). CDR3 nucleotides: TGTGCCAGCAGTCTCCAATTCTACAATGAGCAGTTCTTC. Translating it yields CASSLQFYNEQFF.

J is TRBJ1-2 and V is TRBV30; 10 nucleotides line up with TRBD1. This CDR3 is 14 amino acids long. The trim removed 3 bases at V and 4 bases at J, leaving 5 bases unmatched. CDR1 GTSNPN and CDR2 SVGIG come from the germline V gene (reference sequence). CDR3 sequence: CAWRGTGDGYGYTF. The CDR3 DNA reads TGTGCCTGGAGGGGGACAGGGGACGGCTATGGCTACACCTTC.

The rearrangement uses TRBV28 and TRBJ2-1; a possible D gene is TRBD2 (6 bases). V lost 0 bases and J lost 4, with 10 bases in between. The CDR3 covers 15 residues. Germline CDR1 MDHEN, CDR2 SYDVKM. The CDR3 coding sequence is TGTGCCAGCAGTTTATGGGTAGCGGATTACAATGAGCAGTTCTTC. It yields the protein CASSLWVADYNEQFF.

In DNA form, the CDR3 reads TGTGCCAGCAGCGTAGAGTATGGAGCGGGGACCTCCTACGAGCAGTACTTC. Translating it yields CASSVEYGAGTSYEQYF. V usage is TRBV9 and J usage is TRBJ2-7; 7 nucleotides line up with TRBD2. V shed 0 bases, J shed 0 bases, and the junction held 9 bases outside the gene matches. Germline-derived CDR1 and CDR2 are SGDLS and YYNGEE. The CDR3 contains 17 residues.

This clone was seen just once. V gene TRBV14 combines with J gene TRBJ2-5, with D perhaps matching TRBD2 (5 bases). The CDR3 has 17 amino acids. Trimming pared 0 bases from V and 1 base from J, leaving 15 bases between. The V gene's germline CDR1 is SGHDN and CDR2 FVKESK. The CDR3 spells CASSQDWTPRAQETQYF. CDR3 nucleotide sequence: TGTGCCAGCAGCCAAGATTGGACTCCGCGGGCCCAAGAGACCCAGTACTTC.

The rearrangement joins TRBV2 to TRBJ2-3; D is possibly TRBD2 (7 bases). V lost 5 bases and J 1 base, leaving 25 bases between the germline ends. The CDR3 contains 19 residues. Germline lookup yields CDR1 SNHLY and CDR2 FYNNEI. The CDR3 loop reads CASSSGIRGRAWGTDTQYF. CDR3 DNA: TGTGCCAGCAGTTCCGGCATTAGGGGGAGGGCCTGGGGCACAGATACGCAGTATTTT.

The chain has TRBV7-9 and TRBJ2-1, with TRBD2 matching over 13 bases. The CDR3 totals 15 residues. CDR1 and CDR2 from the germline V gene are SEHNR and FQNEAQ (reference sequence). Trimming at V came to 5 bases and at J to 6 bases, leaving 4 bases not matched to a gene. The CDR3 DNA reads TGTGCCAGCAGCCATACTAGCGGGAGGGCCAATGAGCAGTTCTTC. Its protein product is CASSHTSGRANEQFF. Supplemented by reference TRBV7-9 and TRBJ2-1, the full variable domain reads DTGVSQNPRHKITKRGQNVTFRCDPISEHNRLYWYRQTLGQGPEFLTYFQNEAQLEKSRLLSDRFSAERPKGSFSTLEIQRTEQGDSAMYLCASSHTSGRANEQFFGPGTRLTVL.

CDR3 coding DNA: TGTGCCAGCAGTCGCAGGGGGCGTGGGCAGCCCCAGCATTTT. Its protein product is CASSRRGRGQPQHF. The chain links TRBV28 to TRBJ1-5; 8 bases agree with TRBD1. This CDR3 is 14 amino acids long. Trimming took 5 bases from V and 7 from J; bases not matched to a gene: 7. Germline CDR1 is MDHEN and CDR2 is SYDVKM.

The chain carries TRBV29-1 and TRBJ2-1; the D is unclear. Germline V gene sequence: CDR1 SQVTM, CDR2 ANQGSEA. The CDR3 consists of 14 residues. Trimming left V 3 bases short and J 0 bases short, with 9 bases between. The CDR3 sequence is CSVEDNSSYNEQFF. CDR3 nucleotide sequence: TGCAGCGTTGAGGATAATAGCTCCTACAATGAGCAGTTCTTC.

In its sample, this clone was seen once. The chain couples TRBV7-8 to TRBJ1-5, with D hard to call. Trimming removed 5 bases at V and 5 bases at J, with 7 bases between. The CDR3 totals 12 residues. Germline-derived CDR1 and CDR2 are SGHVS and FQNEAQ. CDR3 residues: CASSADYQPQHF. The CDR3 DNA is TGTGCCAGCAGCGCAGACTATCAGCCCCAGCATTTT.

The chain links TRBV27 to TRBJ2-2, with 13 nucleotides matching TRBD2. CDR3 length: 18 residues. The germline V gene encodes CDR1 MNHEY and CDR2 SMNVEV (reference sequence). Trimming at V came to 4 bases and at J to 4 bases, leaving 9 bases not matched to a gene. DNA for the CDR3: TGTGCCAGCAGTTCCCGACTAGCGGGGGGAGTCCGCACCGGGGAGCTGTTTTTT. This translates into CASSSRLAGGVRTGELFF.

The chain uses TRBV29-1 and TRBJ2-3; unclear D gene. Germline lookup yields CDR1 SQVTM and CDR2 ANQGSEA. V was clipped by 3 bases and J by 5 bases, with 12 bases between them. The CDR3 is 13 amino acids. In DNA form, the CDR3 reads TGCAGCGTTGATGTCCCAGTGGGAGATACGCAGTATTTT. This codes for CSVDVPVGDTQYF.

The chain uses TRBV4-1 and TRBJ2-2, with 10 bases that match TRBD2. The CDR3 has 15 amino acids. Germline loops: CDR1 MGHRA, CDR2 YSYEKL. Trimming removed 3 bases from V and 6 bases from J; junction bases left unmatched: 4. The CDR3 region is CASSQGTSEAGELFF. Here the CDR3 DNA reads TGCGCCAGCAGCCAGGGGACTAGCGAAGCCGGGGAGCTGTTTTTT.

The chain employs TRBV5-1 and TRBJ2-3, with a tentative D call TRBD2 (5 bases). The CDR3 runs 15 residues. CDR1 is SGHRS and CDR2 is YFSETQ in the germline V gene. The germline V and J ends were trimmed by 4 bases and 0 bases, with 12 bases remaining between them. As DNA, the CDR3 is TGCGCCAGCAGCCGTGTAGACTACAGCACAGATACGCAGTATTTT. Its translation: CASSRVDYSTDTQYF.

The CDR3 reads CASSIGGRFGELFF. The CDR3 nucleotides are TGTGCCAGTAGTATAGGAGGGAGGTTCGGGGAGCTGTTTTTT. The J gene is TRBJ2-2, the V gene TRBV19; tentatively, D is TRBD2 (6 bases). V was clipped by 1 base and J by 7 bases, with 10 bases between them. CDR3 length equals 14 residues. Germline V gene data show CDR1 as LNHDA and CDR2 as SQIVND (reference sequence).